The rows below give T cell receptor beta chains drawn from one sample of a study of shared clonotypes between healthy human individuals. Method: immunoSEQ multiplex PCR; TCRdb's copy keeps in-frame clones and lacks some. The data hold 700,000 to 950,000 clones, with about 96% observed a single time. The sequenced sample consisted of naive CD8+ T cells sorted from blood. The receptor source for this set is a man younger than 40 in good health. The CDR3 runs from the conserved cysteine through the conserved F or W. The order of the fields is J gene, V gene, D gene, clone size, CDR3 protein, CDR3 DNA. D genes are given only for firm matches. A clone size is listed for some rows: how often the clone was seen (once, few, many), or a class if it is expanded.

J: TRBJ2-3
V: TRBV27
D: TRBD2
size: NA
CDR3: CASSWASGRADTQYF
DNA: TGTGCCAGCAGTTGGGCTAGCGGGAGGGCAGATACGCAGTATTTT

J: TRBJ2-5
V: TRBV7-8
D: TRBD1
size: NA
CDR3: CASSLETGGRETQYF
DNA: TGTGCCAGCAGCTTAGAGACAGGGGGAAGAGAGACCCAGTACTTC

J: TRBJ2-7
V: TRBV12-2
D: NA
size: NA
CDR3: CASRLLYEQYF
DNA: TGTGCAAGTCGCTTACTCTACGAGCAGTACTTC

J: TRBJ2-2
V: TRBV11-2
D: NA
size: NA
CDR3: CASSHLITGELFF
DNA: TGTGCCAGCAGCCATTTGATTACCGGGGAGCTGTTTTTT

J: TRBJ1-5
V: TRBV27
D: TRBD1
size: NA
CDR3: CASSYTGGLNQPQHF
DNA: TGTGCCAGCAGTTATACAGGGGGCCTCAATCAGCCCCAGCATTTT

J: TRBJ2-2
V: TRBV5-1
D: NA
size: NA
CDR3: CASSLVGAGELFF
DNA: TGCGCCAGCAGCTTGGTTGGGGCCGGGGAGCTGTTTTTT

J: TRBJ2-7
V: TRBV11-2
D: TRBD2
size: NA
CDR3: CASSPSGRAYEQYF
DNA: TGTGCCAGCAGCCCTAGTGGGAGGGCGTACGAGCAGTACTTC

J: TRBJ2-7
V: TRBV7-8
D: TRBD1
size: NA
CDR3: CASSDRDRSTEQYF
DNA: TGTGCCAGCAGCGACCGGGACAGGAGCACCGAGCAGTACTTC

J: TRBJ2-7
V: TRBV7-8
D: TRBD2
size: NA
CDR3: CASSRGSGTSYEQYF
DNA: TGTGCCAGCAGCCGAGGTAGCGGGACTTCCTACGAGCAGTACTTC

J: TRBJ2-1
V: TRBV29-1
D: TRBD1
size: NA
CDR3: CSVEGQSSYNEQFF
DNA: TGCAGCGTTGAGGGACAGAGCTCCTACAATGAGCAGTTCTTC

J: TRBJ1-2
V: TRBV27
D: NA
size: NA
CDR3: CASSLGRRTSEGYTF
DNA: TGTGCCAGCAGTTTAGGTAGACGGACGTCGGAAGGCTACACCTTC

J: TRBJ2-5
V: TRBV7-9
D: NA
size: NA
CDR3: CASSPPSGEQYF
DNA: TGTGCCAGCAGCCCGCCTTCGGGGGAGCAGTACTTC

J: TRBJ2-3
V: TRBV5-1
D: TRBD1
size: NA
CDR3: CASSLVTGLDTQYF
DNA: TGCGCCAGCAGCTTAGTGACAGGGTTGGATACGCAGTATTTT

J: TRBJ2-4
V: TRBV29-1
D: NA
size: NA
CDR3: CSVEDPLQEQYIQYF
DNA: TGCAGCGTTGAAGATCCCCTACAGGAGCAATACATTCAGTACTTC

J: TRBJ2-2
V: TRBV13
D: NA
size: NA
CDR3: CASSSQGGPLNTGELFF
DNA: TGTGCCAGCAGCTCGCAGGGGGGACCCTTGAACACCGGGGAGCTGTTTTTT

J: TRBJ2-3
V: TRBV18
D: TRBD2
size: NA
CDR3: CASSQGLGLTDTQYF
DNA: TGTGCCAGCTCTCAAGGACTAGGGTTAACCGATACGCAGTATTTT

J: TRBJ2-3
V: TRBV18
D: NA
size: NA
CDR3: CASSLVGPTDTQYF
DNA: TGTGCCAGCTCACTCGTAGGGCCCACAGATACGCAGTATTTT

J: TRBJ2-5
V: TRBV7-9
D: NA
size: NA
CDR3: CASRSAAAGNYQETQYF
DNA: TGTGCCAGCAGATCTGCGGCGGCGGGGAACTACCAAGAGACCCAGTACTTC

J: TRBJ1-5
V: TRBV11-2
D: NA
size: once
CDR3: CASSLLGGYSNQPQHF
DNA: TGTGCCAGCAGCTTACTCGGCGGATATAGCAATCAGCCCCAGCATTTT

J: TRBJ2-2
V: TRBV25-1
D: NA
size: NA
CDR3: CASSEFYTGELFF
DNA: TGTGCCAGCAGTGAATTTTACACCGGGGAGCTGTTTTTT

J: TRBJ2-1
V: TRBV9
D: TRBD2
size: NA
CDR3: CASSLAGGDYNEQFF
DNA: TGTGCCAGCAGTTTAGCGGGAGGAGACTACAATGAGCAGTTCTTC

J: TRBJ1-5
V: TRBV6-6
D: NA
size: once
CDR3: CASSYTKYNQPQHF
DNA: TGTGCCAGCAGTTACACGAAGTATAATCAGCCCCAGCATTTT

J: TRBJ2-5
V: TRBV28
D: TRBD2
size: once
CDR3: CASSFATSGRGQTQYF
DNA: TGTGCCAGCAGTTTTGCGACTAGCGGGAGAGGACAGACCCAGTACTTC

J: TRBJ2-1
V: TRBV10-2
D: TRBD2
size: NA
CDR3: CASRDVSGIDYNEQFF
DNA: TGCGCCAGCAGGGACGTAAGCGGGATTGACTACAATGAGCAGTTCTTC

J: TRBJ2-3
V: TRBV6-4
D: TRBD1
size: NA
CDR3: CASSDSGDRLKDTQYF
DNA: TGTGCCAGCAGTGACTCCGGGGACAGGCTTAAGGATACGCAGTATTTT

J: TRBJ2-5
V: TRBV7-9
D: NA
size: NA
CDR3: CASSYRTQETQYF
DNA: TGTGCCAGCAGCTATAGGACTCAAGAGACCCAGTACTTC

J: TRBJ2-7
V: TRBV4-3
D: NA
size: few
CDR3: CASSQDGTGSIHEQYF
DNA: TGCGCCAGCAGCCAAGATGGGACGGGGAGCATCCACGAGCAGTACTTC

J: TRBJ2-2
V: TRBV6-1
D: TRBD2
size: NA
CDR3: CASSYSGSPGELFF
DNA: TGTGCCAGCAGTTATAGCGGGAGCCCCGGGGAGCTGTTTTTT